A selection of T cell receptor beta chains follows, all from one sample in a study of technical replicates of blood from a handful of donors. Sequenced by immunoSEQ multiplex PCR; TCRdb stores in-frame clones only, minus some. The sample records tens of thousands of clones, roughly 96% being singletons. Sequenced input: T cells isolated from PBMCs. These receptors came from a human donor in good health. Each CDR3 is given with its conserved first and last residue. D genes are given only for firm matches. Where a row states a size, it is once, few, many or the class of an expanded clone; other rows omit it.

V: TRBV5-1
J: TRBJ1-2
D: .
size: .
CDR3: CASSFSRDYGYTF
DNA: TGCGCCAGCAGCTTCTCCAGGGACTATGGCTACACCTTC

V: TRBV9
J: TRBJ2-3
D: .
size: .
CDR3: CASNPLPGVGDTQYF
DNA: TGTGCCAGCAATCCTCTCCCGGGTGTGGGAGATACGCAGTATTTT

V: TRBV27
J: TRBJ2-1
D: .
size: once
CDR3: CASSLQRPSYNEQFF
DNA: TGTGCCAGCAGTTTACAGCGTCCCTCCTACAATGAGCAGTTCTTC

V: TRBV27
J: TRBJ1-6
D: TRBD1
size: .
CDR3: CASSLGQPNSPLHF
DNA: TGTGCCAGCAGTTTGGGACAGCCTAATTCACCCCTCCACTTT

V: TRBV19
J: TRBJ1-5
D: TRBD1
size: .
CDR3: CASSPGQGPGQPQHF
DNA: TGTGCCAGTAGTCCGGGACAGGGCCCAGGTCAGCCCCAGCATTTT

V: TRBV11-2
J: TRBJ1-1
D: .
size: .
CDR3: CASRVGDEAFF
DNA: TGTGCCAGCAGGGTAGGGGATGAAGCTTTCTTT

V: TRBV20-1
J: TRBJ1-2
D: .
size: .
CDR3: CSAREGYTF
DNA: TGCAGTGCACGGGAAGGCTACACCTTC

V: TRBV19
J: TRBJ1-4
D: TRBD1
size: .
CDR3: CASRRGQKLFF
DNA: TGTGCCAGTAGAAGGGGGCAAAAACTGTTTTTT

V: TRBV28
J: TRBJ2-5
D: TRBD1
size: .
CDR3: CASSQGASTQYF
DNA: TGTGCCAGCAGCCAGGGGGCCTCGACCCAGTACTTC

V: TRBV15
J: TRBJ1-5
D: TRBD1
size: .
CDR3: CATSGRQGDQPQHF
DNA: TGTGCCACCAGCGGACGACAGGGGGATCAGCCCCAGCATTTT

V: TRBV29-1
J: TRBJ2-7
D: TRBD2
size: .
CDR3: CSVEASTTSGNTNEQYF
DNA: TGCAGCGTTGAAGCCAGCACGACTAGCGGGAATACCAACGAGCAGTACTTC

V: TRBV6-1
J: TRBJ1-2
D: .
size: once
CDR3: CASSPRGDDGYTF
DNA: TGTGCCAGCAGCCCCCGGGGAGACGATGGCTACACCTTC

V: TRBV30
J: TRBJ2-1
D: TRBD1
size: .
CDR3: CAWSVQRTGAPRSYNEQFF
DNA: TGTGCCTGGAGTGTACAGCGGACAGGGGCCCCCAGGTCCTACAATGAGCAGTTCTTC

V: TRBV30
J: TRBJ2-3
D: TRBD1
size: .
CDR3: CAWKQGPSTDTQYF
DNA: TGTGCCTGGAAACAGGGGCCTAGCACAGATACGCAGTATTTT

V: TRBV28
J: TRBJ1-5
D: .
size: .
CDR3: CASSLQDQPQHF
DNA: TGTGCCAGCAGTTTACAGGATCAGCCCCAGCATTTT

V: TRBV7-8
J: TRBJ1-1
D: .
size: .
CDR3: CASSQDRNTEAFF
DNA: TGTGCCAGCAGCCAGGACAGAAACACTGAAGCTTTCTTT

V: TRBV7-6
J: TRBJ2-5
D: TRBD2
size: .
CDR3: CASSLLRLAGEEETQYF
DNA: TGTGCCAGCAGCTTACTAAGACTAGCGGGAGAAGAAGAGACCCAGTACTTC

V: TRBV2
J: TRBJ2-7
D: TRBD1
size: .
CDR3: CASVPGQGRGHEQYF
DNA: TGTGCCAGCGTCCCGGGACAGGGAAGGGGCCACGAGCAGTACTTC

V: TRBV7-9
J: TRBJ2-7
D: TRBD2
size: .
CDR3: CASSPTRTSGSGEQYF
DNA: TGTGCCAGCAGCCCTACCAGGACTAGCGGGAGCGGTGAGCAGTACTTC

V: TRBV30
J: TRBJ1-2
D: .
size: once
CDR3: CAWSEVGGINYGYTF
DNA: TGTGCCTGGAGTGAGGTGGGGGGGATTAACTATGGCTACACCTTC

V: TRBV9
J: TRBJ1-5
D: .
size: .
CDR3: CASSVAPGEDQPQHF
DNA: TGTGCCAGCAGCGTAGCTCCGGGGGAAGATCAGCCCCAGCATTTT

V: TRBV4-1
J: TRBJ2-7
D: TRBD2
size: .
CDR3: CASSQTLLAGGGYEQYF
DNA: TGCGCCAGCAGCCAAACCCTACTAGCGGGAGGGGGCTACGAGCAGTACTTC

V: TRBV7-3
J: TRBJ2-7
D: .
size: .
CDR3: CASSLSGHRAYEQYF
DNA: TGTGCCAGCAGCTTAAGCGGCCACCGGGCCTACGAGCAGTACTTC

V: TRBV2
J: TRBJ1-2
D: .
size: .
CDR3: CASSHRDEGYTF
DNA: TGTGCCAGCAGCCACAGGGACGAGGGCTACACCTTC

V: TRBV19
J: TRBJ1-1
D: TRBD1
size: .
CDR3: CASSTSTGGVTEAFF
DNA: TGTGCCAGTAGTACCTCAACAGGGGGCGTCACTGAAGCTTTCTTT

V: TRBV5-4
J: TRBJ2-1
D: TRBD2
size: .
CDR3: CASSWGYGTTNEQFF
DNA: TGTGCCAGCAGCTGGGGATACGGGACTACCAATGAGCAGTTCTTC

V: TRBV5-1
J: TRBJ2-3
D: .
size: .
CDR3: CASSWTVETPDTQYF
DNA: TGCGCCAGCAGCTGGACAGTCGAGACCCCGGATACGCAGTATTTT

V: TRBV30
J: TRBJ2-3
D: .
size: once
CDR3: CASVEVTDTQYF
DNA: TGTGCCTCCGTAGAGGTGACAGATACGCAGTATTTT

V: TRBV28
J: TRBJ1-5
D: .
size: .
CDR3: CASSLPGGNQPQHF
DNA: TGTGCCAGCAGCCTGCCAGGAGGGAATCAGCCCCAGCATTTT

V: TRBV5-6
J: TRBJ1-1
D: .
size: .
CDR3: CASSLTRLALIAEAFF
DNA: TGTGCCAGCAGCTTGACAAGACTAGCTTTAATCGCTGAAGCTTTCTTT

V: TRBV28
J: TRBJ1-1
D: .
size: .
CDR3: CASRGGGLRNTEAFF
DNA: TGTGCCAGCAGGGGAGGGGGTCTGAGAAACACTGAAGCTTTCTTT

V: TRBV28
J: TRBJ2-3
D: .
size: .
CDR3: CASSPFRHPQGADTQYF
DNA: TGTGCCAGCAGTCCGTTCCGACATCCCCAAGGGGCAGATACGCAGTATTTT

V: TRBV30
J: TRBJ1-1
D: .
size: .
CDR3: CAWETLSNTEAFF
DNA: TGTGCCTGGGAGACATTATCGAACACTGAAGCTTTCTTT

V: TRBV5-1
J: TRBJ2-1
D: TRBD2
size: .
CDR3: CASSLLAGGQNEQFF
DNA: TGCGCCAGCAGCTTATTAGCGGGAGGGCAAAATGAGCAGTTCTTC

V: TRBV10-3
J: TRBJ1-2
D: TRBD1
size: .
CDR3: CATRDGTALRYGYTF
DNA: TGTGCCACACGGGACGGGACAGCTCTGCGCTATGGCTACACCTTC

V: TRBV6-1
J: TRBJ2-1
D: TRBD2
size: .
CDR3: CASSEAEWAGTSEDEQFF
DNA: TGTGCCAGCAGTGAAGCGGAGTGGGCGGGGACTAGCGAGGATGAGCAGTTCTTC

V: TRBV5-1
J: TRBJ1-3
D: TRBD1
size: .
CDR3: CASSLTGADSGNTIYF
DNA: TGCGCCAGCAGCTTGACAGGGGCAGACTCTGGAAACACCATATATTTT

V: TRBV5-5
J: TRBJ2-7
D: TRBD1
size: once
CDR3: CASSLAVPQGAKSYEQYF
DNA: TGTGCCAGCAGCTTGGCGGTACCACAGGGGGCTAAATCCTACGAGCAGTACTTC

V: TRBV6-1
J: TRBJ1-6
D: TRBD1
size: .
CDR3: CAIIPGQNNSPLHF
DNA: TGTGCCATCATTCCGGGACAGAATAATTCACCCCTCCACTTT

V: TRBV10-3
J: TRBJ2-7
D: .
size: .
CDR3: CAITFYSLLSYEQYF
DNA: TGTGCCATCACTTTCTATAGTTTACTTTCCTACGAGCAGTACTTC

V: TRBV2
J: TRBJ1-1
D: .
size: once
CDR3: CASSVTTINTEAFF
DNA: TGTGCCAGCAGTGTGACAACCATAAACACTGAAGCTTTCTTT

V: TRBV4-2
J: TRBJ2-7
D: TRBD2
size: once
CDR3: CASSQDTALASEQYF
DNA: TGTGCCAGCAGCCAAGATACGGCACTAGCGAGTGAGCAGTACTTC

V: TRBV28
J: TRBJ2-7
D: .
size: .
CDR3: CASSLPGNYEQYF
DNA: TGTGCCAGCAGTTTGCCAGGGAACTACGAGCAGTACTTC

V: TRBV14
J: TRBJ1-3
D: .
size: .
CDR3: CASSPRTVAVSGNTIYF
DNA: TGTGCCAGCAGCCCTAGGACAGTCGCGGTCTCTGGAAACACCATATATTTT

V: TRBV11-3
J: TRBJ2-2
D: .
size: .
CDR3: CASSLGLGGEKAGELFF
DNA: TGTGCCAGCAGCTTAGGTTTGGGGGGTGAAAAGGCCGGGGAGCTGTTTTTT

V: TRBV12-2
J: TRBJ1-5
D: .
size: .
CDR3: CASRLVGDRGHSAQHF
DNA: TGTGCAAGTCGCTTAGTTGGGGACAGGGGCCATAGCGCCCAGCATTTT

V: TRBV27
J: TRBJ2-5
D: TRBD2
size: once
CDR3: CASRPGLAGDETQYF
DNA: TGTGCCAGCAGACCAGGACTAGCGGGAGATGAGACCCAGTACTTC

V: TRBV5-6
J: TRBJ2-4
D: TRBD2
size: .
CDR3: CASSLPSGRAPPKNIQYF
DNA: TGTGCCAGCAGCTTGCCTAGCGGGAGGGCCCCCCCCAAAAACATTCAGTACTTC

V: TRBV19
J: TRBJ1-4
D: .
size: .
CDR3: CASSRAGGNEKLFF
DNA: TGTGCCAGTAGCCGAGCGGGCGGGAATGAAAAACTGTTTTTT

V: TRBV11-3
J: TRBJ2-5
D: .
size: .
CDR3: CASSLGLGGGEETQYF
DNA: TGTGCCAGCAGCTTAGGCCTTGGGGGGGGCGAAGAGACCCAGTACTTC

V: TRBV7-2
J: TRBJ1-2
D: .
size: once
CDR3: CASSPGTNYGYTF
DNA: TGTGCCAGCAGCCCCGGGACTAACTATGGCTACACCTTC

V: TRBV6-5
J: TRBJ2-2
D: .
size: .
CDR3: CASKRMPNTGELFF
DNA: TGTGCCAGCAAGCGGATGCCGAACACCGGGGAGCTGTTTTTT

V: TRBV7-6
J: TRBJ1-1
D: TRBD1
size: once
CDR3: CASSPRQGSNTEAFF
DNA: TGTGCCAGCAGCCCCCGACAGGGGTCAAACACTGAAGCTTTCTTT

V: TRBV27
J: TRBJ2-7
D: TRBD2
size: .
CDR3: CASSLASGRGYEQYF
DNA: TGTGCCAGCAGTTTAGCTAGCGGGAGAGGCTACGAGCAGTACTTC